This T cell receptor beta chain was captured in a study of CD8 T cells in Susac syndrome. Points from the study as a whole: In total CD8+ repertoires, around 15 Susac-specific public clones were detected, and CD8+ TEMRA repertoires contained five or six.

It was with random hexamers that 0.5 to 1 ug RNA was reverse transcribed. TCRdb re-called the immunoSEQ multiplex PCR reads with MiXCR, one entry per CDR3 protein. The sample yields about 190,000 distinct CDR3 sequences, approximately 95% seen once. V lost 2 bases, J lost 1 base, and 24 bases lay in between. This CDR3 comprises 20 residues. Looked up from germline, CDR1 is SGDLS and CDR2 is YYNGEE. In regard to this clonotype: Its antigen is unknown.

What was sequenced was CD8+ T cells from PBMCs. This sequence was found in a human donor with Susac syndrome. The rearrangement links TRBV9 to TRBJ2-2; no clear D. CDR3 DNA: TGTGCCAGCAGCGTTTCCCTAGGCGCCGCCGACGGAAGGAACACCGGGGAGCTGTTTTTT. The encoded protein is CASSVSLGAADGRNTGELFF.